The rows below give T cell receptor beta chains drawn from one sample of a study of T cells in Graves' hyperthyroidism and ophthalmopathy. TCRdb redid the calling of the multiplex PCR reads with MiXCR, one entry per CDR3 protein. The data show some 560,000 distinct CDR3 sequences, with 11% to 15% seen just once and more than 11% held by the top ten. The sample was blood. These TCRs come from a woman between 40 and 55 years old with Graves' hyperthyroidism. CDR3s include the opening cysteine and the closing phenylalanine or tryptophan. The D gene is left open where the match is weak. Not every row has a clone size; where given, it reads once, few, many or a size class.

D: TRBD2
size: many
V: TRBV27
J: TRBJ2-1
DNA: TGTGCCAGCAGTTCACCCGGGACTAGCGGGAGGGCCTCCTACAATGAGCAGTTCTTC
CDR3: CASSSPGTSGRASYNEQFF

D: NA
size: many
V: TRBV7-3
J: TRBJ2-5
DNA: TGTGCCAGCAGCTTACGCAGGGAAGAGACCCAGTACTTC
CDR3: CASSLRREETQYF

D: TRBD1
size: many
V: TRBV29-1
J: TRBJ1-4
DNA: TGCAGCGTTCCAGGAACTGGACAGGGTTATGAAAAACTGTTTTTT
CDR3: CSVPGTGQGYEKLFF

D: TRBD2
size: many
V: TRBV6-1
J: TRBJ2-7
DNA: TGTGCCAGCAGACCCCGTAGACTAGCGGTGAGCTCCTACGAGCAGTACTTC
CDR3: CASRPRRLAVSSYEQYF

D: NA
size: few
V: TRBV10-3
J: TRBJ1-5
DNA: TGTGCCATCAGCCCCTCGGGTGATCAGCCCCAGCATTTT
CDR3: CAISPSGDQPQHF

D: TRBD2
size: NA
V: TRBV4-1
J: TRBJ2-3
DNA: TGCGCCAGCAGCCAAGAGGGATTCCTAGCGGGAGAGGGCACAGATACGCAGTATTTT
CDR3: CASSQEGFLAGEGTDTQYF

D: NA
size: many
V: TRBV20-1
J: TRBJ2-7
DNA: TGCAGTGCTAGAGATACCTACGAGCAGTACTTC
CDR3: CSARDTYEQYF

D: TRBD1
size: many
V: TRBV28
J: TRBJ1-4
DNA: TGTGCCAGCAGTGGACAGGGGGCGGCTAATGAAAAACTGTTTTTT
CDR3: CASSGQGAANEKLFF

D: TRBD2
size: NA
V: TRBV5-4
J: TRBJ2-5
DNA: TGTGCCAGCAGCTCAAGTAGCGGGAGACAAGAGACCCAGTACTTC
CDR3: CASSSSSGRQETQYF

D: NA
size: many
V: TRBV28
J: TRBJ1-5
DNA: TGTGCCAGCAGTTTATATGGGGGGCACCAGCCCCAGCATTTT
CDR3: CASSLYGGHQPQHF

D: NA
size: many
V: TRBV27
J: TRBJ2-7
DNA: TGTGCCAGCAGTCTGGACCTAAACGAGCAGTACTTC
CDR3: CASSLDLNEQYF

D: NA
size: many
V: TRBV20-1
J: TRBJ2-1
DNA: TGCAGTGCCACACCTAGAATAGGGGAGCAGTTCTTC
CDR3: CSATPRIGEQFF

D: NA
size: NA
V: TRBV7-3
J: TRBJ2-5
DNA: TGTGCCAGCAGCTTAACGGGGCTAGACCAAGAGACCCAGTACTTC
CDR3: CASSLTGLDQETQYF

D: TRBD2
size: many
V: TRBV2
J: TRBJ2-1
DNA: TGTGCCAGCACCTCAGGGTCCGACAGACTAGCGGGAGGTGAAGAGCAGTTCTTC
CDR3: CASTSGSDRLAGGEEQFF

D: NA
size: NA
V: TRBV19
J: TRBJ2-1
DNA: TGTGCCAGTAGTAAAGTCGATTTCGGAACCTACAATGAGCAGTTCTTC
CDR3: CASSKVDFGTYNEQFF

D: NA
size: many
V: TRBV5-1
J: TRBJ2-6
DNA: TGCGCCAGCAGCTTGGGCGGCATCTCTGGGGCCAACGTCCTGACTTTC
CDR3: CASSLGGISGANVLTF

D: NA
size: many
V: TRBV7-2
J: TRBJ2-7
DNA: TGTGCCAGCAGACAGGGAATCTCCTACGAGCAGTACTTC
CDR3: CASRQGISYEQYF

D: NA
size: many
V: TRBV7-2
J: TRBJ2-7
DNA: TGTGCCAGCAGCCAAGATTTTGGGTACTACGAGCAGTACTTC
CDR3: CASSQDFGYYEQYF

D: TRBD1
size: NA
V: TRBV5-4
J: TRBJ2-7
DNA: TGTGCCAGCAGCCTCGACCCTAGACAGGGGGGAAGTTACGAGCAGTACTTC
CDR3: CASSLDPRQGGSYEQYF

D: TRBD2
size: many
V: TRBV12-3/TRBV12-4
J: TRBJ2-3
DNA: TGTGCCAGCAGTCTTAAAGGGACTAGCGGGAGCATCCATACGCAGTATTTT
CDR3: CASSLKGTSGSIHTQYF

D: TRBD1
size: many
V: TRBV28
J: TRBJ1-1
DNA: TGTGCCAGCAGTCGCTTAGATCTACTCGGGACAGGCAACACTGAAGCTTTCTTT
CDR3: CASSRLDLLGTGNTEAFF

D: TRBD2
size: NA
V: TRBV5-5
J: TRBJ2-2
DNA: TGTACCAGCAGTCCCCCGGGCGGGAGGGCCGCCGGGGAGCTGTTTTTT
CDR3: CTSSPPGGRAAGELFF

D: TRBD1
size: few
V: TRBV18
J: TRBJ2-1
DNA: TGTGCCAGCTCACTCACATCCGGGACAGGGGGGAGAAATGAGCAGTTCTTC
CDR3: CASSLTSGTGGRNEQFF

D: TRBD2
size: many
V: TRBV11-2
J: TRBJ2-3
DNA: TGTGCCAGCAGCTTACGACTAGCGGGAGGAGGGACAGATACGCAGTATTTT
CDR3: CASSLRLAGGGTDTQYF

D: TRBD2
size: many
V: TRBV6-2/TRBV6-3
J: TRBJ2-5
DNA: TGTGCCAGCAGCCTGACGGGTCTAGCGGTGCAAGAGACCCAGTACTTC
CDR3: CASSLTGLAVQETQYF

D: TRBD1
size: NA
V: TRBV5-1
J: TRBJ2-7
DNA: TGCGCCAGCAGTGGGCTTGGGGACAGCCCCTACGAGCAGTACTTC
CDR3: CASSGLGDSPYEQYF

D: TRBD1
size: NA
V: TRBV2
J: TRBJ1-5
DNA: TGTGCCAGCAGCGCCGGGACAGGGGTGGGTCAGCCCCAGCATTTT
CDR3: CASSAGTGVGQPQHF

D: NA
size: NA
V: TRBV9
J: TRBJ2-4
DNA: TGTGCCAGCAGCCCTCCCGACTGGTATGGCAAAAACATTCAGTACTTC
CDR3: CASSPPDWYGKNIQYF

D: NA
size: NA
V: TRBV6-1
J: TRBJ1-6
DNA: TGTGCCAGCAGGGCAGGGATTATTAATTCACCCCTCCACTTT
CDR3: CASRAGIINSPLHF

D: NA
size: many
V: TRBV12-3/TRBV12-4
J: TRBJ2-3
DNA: TGTGCCAGCAGTTCAGGTGGTTGGGATACGCAGTATTTT
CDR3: CASSSGGWDTQYF

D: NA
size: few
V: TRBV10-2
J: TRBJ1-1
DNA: TGCGCCAGCAGCCGCACAGCTCGGATGAACACTGAAGCTTTCTTT
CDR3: CASSRTARMNTEAFF

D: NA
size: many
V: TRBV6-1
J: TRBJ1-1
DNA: TGTGCCAGCAGTGAAAGATTCTTGGACACTGAAGCTTTCTTT
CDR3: CASSERFLDTEAFF

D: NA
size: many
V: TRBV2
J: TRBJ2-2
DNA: TGTGCCAGCAGCCCCGAGGGTAGAAGCACCGGGGAGCTGTTTTTT
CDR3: CASSPEGRSTGELFF

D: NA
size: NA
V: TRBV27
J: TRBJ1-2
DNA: TGTGCCAGCACCAACTACTCAGGGAGGGGCGGCTACACCTTC
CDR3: CASTNYSGRGGYTF

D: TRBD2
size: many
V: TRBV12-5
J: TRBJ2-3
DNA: TGTGCTAGTGGTTCCTCACGACTAGCGGGATTTTCAGATACGCAGTATTTT
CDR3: CASGSSRLAGFSDTQYF

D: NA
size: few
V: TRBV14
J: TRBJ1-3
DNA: TGTGCCAGCAGCCAAGATCCAGCTACATTCTCTGGGAACACCATATATTTT
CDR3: CASSQDPATFSGNTIYF

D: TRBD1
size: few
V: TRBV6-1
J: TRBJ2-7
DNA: TGTGCCAGCAGACCCGCCCGGGACAGGGACTCCTACGAGCAGTACTTC
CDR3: CASRPARDRDSYEQYF

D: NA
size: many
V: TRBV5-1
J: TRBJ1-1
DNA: TGCGCCAGCAGCTTGGGGTCGTGGAACACTGAAGCTTTCTTT
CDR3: CASSLGSWNTEAFF